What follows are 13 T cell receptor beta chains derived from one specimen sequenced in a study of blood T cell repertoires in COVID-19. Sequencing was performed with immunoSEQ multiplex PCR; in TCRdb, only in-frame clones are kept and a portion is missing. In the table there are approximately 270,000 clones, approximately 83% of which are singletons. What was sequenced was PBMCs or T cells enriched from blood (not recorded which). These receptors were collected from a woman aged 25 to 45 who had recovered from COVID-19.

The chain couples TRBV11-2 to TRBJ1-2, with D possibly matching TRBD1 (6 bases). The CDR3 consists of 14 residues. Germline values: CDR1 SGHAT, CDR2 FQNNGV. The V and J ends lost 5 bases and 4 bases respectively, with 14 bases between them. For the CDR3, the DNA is TGTGCCAGCAGCCACAGAGGACAGCGCTATGGCTACACCTTC. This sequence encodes CASSHRGQRYGYTF.

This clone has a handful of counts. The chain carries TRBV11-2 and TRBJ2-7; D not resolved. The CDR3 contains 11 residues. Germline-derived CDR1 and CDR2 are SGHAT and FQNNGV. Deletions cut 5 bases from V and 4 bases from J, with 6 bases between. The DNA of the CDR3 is TGTGCCAGCAGCCAGAGGTACGAGCAGTACTTC. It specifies CASSQRYEQYF.

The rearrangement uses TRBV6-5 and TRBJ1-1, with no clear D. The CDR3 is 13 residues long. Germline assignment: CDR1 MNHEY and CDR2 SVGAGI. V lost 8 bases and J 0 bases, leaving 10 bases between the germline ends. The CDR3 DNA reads TGTGCCAGCCTCGATAGCATGAACACTGAAGCTTTCTTT. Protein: CASLDSMNTEAFF.

This CDR3 reads CASSRTGNGSPLHF. CDR3 coding DNA: TGTGCCAGCAGTCGCACAGGGAACGGTTCACCCCTCCACTTT. The rearrangement links TRBV28 to TRBJ1-6, with D maybe TRBD1 (6 bases). Germline values: CDR1 MDHEN, CDR2 SYDVKM. The germline V and J ends were trimmed by 5 bases and 9 bases, with 14 bases remaining between them. The CDR3 loop spans 14 amino acids.

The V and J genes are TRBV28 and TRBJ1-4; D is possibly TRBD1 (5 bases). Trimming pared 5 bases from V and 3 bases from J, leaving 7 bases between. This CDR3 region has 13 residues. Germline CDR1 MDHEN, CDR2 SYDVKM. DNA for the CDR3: TGTGCCAGCAGTACAGGAGCTAATGAAAAACTGTTTTTT. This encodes CASSTGANEKLFF.

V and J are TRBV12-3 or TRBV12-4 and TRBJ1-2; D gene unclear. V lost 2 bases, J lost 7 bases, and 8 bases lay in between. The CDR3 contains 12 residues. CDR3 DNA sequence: TGTGCCAGCAGTTTATGGTTTAGTGGCTACACCTTC. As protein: CASSLWFSGYTF.

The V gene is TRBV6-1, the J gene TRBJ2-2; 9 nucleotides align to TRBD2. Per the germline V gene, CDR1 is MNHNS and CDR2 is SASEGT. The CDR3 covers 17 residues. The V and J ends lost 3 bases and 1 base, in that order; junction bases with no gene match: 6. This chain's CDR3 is CASSESSGTMNTGELFF. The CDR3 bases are TGTGCCAGCAGTGAGTCTAGCGGGACTATGAACACCGGGGAGCTGTTTTTT.

CDR3 amino acids: CASKPREGNQPQHF. The CDR3, as DNA: TGTGCCAGTAAACCCAGGGAGGGTAATCAGCCCCAGCATTTT. The gene calls are TRBV19 and TRBJ1-5; TRBD1 might be the D (5 bases). This CDR3 is built from 14 residues. Trimming removed 7 bases at V and 4 bases at J, with 14 bases between. The germline V gene has CDR1 LNHDA and CDR2 SQIVND (reference sequence).

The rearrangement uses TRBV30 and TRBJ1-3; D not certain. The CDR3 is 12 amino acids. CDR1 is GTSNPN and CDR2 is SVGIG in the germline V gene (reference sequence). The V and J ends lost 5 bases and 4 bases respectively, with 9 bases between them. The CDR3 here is CAWDPGGNTIYF. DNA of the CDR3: TGTGCCTGGGACCCAGGCGGAAACACCATATATTTT. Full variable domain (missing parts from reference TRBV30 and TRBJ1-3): SQTIHQWPATLVQPVGSPLSLECTVEGTSNPNLYWYRQAAGRGLQLLFYSVGIGQISSEVPQNLSASRPQDRQFILSSKKLLLSDSGFYLCAWDPGGNTIYFGEGSWLTVV.

CDR3 DNA sequence: TGTGCCAGCAGTAACCCTAACAGGGCCGGTGAGCAGTTCTTC. Translating gives CASSNPNRAGEQFF. The chain carries TRBV6-5 and TRBJ2-1; D might be TRBD1 (6 bases). The germline V gene has CDR1 MNHEY and CDR2 SVGAGI. This CDR3 region has 14 residues. Deletions cut 5 bases from V and 9 bases from J, with 17 bases between.

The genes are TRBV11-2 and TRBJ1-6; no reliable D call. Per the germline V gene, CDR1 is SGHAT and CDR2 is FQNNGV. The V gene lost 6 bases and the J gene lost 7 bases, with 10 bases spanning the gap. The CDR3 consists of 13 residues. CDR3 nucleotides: TGTGCCAGCAGTTCCACATTAAATTCACCCCTCCACTTT. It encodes CASSSTLNSPLHF.

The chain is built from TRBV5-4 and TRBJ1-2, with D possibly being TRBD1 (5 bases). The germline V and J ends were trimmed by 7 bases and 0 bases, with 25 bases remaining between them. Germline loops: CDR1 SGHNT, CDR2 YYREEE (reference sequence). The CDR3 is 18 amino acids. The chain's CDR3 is CASRILGAAGSSNYGYTF. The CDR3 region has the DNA TGTGCCAGCCGAATCCTAGGGGCGGCAGGAAGCTCTAACTATGGCTACACCTTC.

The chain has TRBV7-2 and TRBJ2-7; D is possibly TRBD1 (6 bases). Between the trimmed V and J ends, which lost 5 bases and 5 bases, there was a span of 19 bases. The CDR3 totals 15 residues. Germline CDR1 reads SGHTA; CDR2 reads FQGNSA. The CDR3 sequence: CASSQRTGTTHEQYF. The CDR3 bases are TGTGCCAGCAGCCAAAGGACTGGGACAACCCACGAGCAGTACTTC.